The 31 T cell receptor beta chains in this list originate from one sample, sequenced in a study of OX40 agonist ivuxolimab in advanced cancers. Measured with immunoSEQ multiplex PCR; TCRdb has only the in-frame clones, and not every one. The table lists roughly 63,000 clones, 80% to 90% of them singletons. Sequenced here: CD4+ or CD8+ T cells sorted from blood, sampled in a trial of the OX40 agonist ivuxolimab. These receptors all come from an adult with an advanced solid tumor such as melanoma, head and neck, liver or kidney cancer.

The rearrangement joins TRBV27 to TRBJ1-2; tentatively, D is TRBD1 (6 bases). The CDR3 covers 15 residues. Germline values: CDR1 MNHEY, CDR2 SMNVEV (reference sequence). V dropped 2 bases and J dropped 5 bases, with 15 bases sitting between them. In DNA form, the CDR3 reads TGTGCCAGCAGTTTAAGGGGAGGGGGTTGGTATGGCTACACCTTC. It is translated as CASSLRGGGWYGYTF.

V usage is TRBV27 and J usage is TRBJ2-2; no reliable D call. This CDR3 has 12 amino acids. V was cut by 1 base and J by 7 bases, with 4 bases left in between. The V gene's germline CDR1 is MNHEY and CDR2 SMNVEV (reference sequence). The CDR3 loop reads CASSLWNGELFF. The CDR3, as DNA: TGTGCCAGCAGTTTATGGAACGGGGAGCTGTTTTTT.

V is TRBV7-5 and J is TRBJ2-7; the table's D call TRBD1 went unverified against the DNA. TRBV7-5 is given as a pseudogene. This CDR3 spans 13 amino acids. CDR3 residues: CASSLAAAYEQYF. Here the CDR3 DNA reads TGTGCCAGCAGCTTAGCCGCAGCCTACGAGCAGTACTTC.

This clone has only one observation. V usage is TRBV27 and J usage is TRBJ2-3, with TRBD2 identical over 7 bases. The length of the CDR3 is 15 residues. After removal of 0 bases from V and 0 bases from J, the junction contained 0 bases not matched to a gene. Germline values: CDR1 MNHEY, CDR2 SMNVEV (reference sequence). CDR3: CASSLSSGSTDTQYF. The CDR3 DNA reads TGTGCCAGCAGTTTATCTAGCGGGAGCACAGATACGCAGTATTTT.

The gene calls are TRBV27 and TRBJ2-7, with D possibly matching TRBD2 (6 bases). The germline V gene encodes CDR1 MNHEY and CDR2 SMNVEV (reference sequence). This CDR3 is built from 14 residues. Trimming took 5 bases from V and 3 from J, leaving 14 bases between them. The CDR3 spells CASSPRDSYYEQYF. Here the CDR3 DNA reads TGTGCCAGCAGTCCCCGGGACTCCTACTACGAGCAGTACTTC.

The V gene is TRBV9, the J gene TRBJ2-5, with 8 bases identical to TRBD1. The germline gives CDR1 SGDLS, CDR2 YYNGEE. V dropped 3 bases and J dropped 4; count of bases not matched to a gene: 8. The CDR3 length is 15 residues. CDR3 region: CASSARTGRGETQYF. The DNA of the CDR3 is TGTGCCAGCAGCGCGAGGACAGGGCGAGGAGAGACCCAGTACTTC.

The chain has TRBV19 and TRBJ1-5; D uncertain. V lost 0 bases to trimming and J lost 6 bases, with 9 bases between them. The CDR3 has 14 amino acids. CDR1 is LNHDA, CDR2 SQIVND, per germline (reference sequence). This CDR3 is CASSIEDRPQPQHF. The CDR3 bases are TGTGCCAGTAGTATAGAAGATAGGCCTCAGCCCCAGCATTTT.

The chain combines TRBV9 with TRBJ1-2, with D uncertain. This CDR3 region has 13 residues. V lost 2 bases to trimming and J lost 8 bases, with 13 bases between them. CDR1 is SGDLS, CDR2 YYNGEE, per germline. The CDR3 DNA sequence: TGTGCCAGCAGCGTTGGCAGCGAAAGAGGCTACACCTTC. Encoded protein: CASSVGSERGYTF.

The V call is TRBV9, the J call TRBJ2-1; 8 bases are a match to TRBD2. The trim removed 3 bases at V and 3 bases at J, leaving 11 bases unmatched. The germline CDR1 and CDR2 sequences are SGDLS and YYNGEE. This CDR3 is 17 amino acids long. The CDR3 region is CASSDPLAGGHYNEQFF. The CDR3 coding sequence is TGTGCCAGCAGCGATCCTCTTGCGGGGGGCCACTACAATGAGCAGTTCTTC. The full variable domain, its missing parts supplied by reference TRBV9 and TRBJ2-1, is DSGVTQTPKHLITATGQRVTLRCSPRSGDLSVYWYQQSLDQGLQFLIQYYNGEERAKGNILERFSAQQFPDLHSELNLSSLELGDSALYFCASSDPLAGGHYNEQFFGPGTRLTVL.

This chain connects TRBV14 to TRBJ2-5, with D unclear. The V gene's germline CDR1 is SGHDN and CDR2 FVKESK. Trimming removed 1 base from V and 3 bases from J, with 12 bases in between. The CDR3 spans 15 residues. CDR3 protein: CASSQVTSDKETQYF. In nucleotides, the CDR3 is TGTGCCAGCAGCCAAGTAACAAGCGATAAAGAGACCCAGTACTTC.

V and J are TRBV4-1 and TRBJ1-2; 7 bases align to TRBD1. The CDR3 is 15 amino acids. Germline CDR1 and CDR2: MGHRA and YSYEKL. J lost 4 bases, V lost 2 bases, and 7 bases had no gene match. The CDR3 region is CASSQMTGPSYGYTF. In DNA, the CDR3 is TGCGCCAGCAGCCAAATGACAGGGCCTAGCTATGGCTACACCTTC.

The chain links TRBV5-1 to TRBJ2-7; D might be TRBD2 (6 bases). The length of the CDR3 is 15 residues. V dropped 4 bases and J dropped 2 bases, with 16 bases sitting between them. Germline CDR1 SGHRS, CDR2 YFSETQ. The DNA of the CDR3 is TGCGCCAGCAGCACGAAAACCGGGAGTACCTACGAGCAGTACTTC. It is translated as CASSTKTGSTYEQYF. Variable domain in full (rest from reference TRBV5-1 and TRBJ2-7): KAGVTQTPRYLIKTRGQQVTLSCSPISGHRSVSWYQQTPGQGLQFLFEYFSETQRNKGNFPGRFSGRQFSNSRSEMNVSTLELGDSALYLCASSTKTGSTYEQYFGPGTRLTVT.

This sequence joins TRBV7-9 and TRBJ2-7; D is uncertain. The CDR3 extends over 11 amino acids. Germline V gives CDR1 SEHNR, CDR2 FQNEAQ (reference sequence). Trimming took 4 bases from V and 3 from J, leaving 4 bases between them. The CDR3 loop reads CASSSYYEQYF. Here the CDR3 DNA reads TGTGCCAGCAGCTCTTACTACGAGCAGTACTTC.

The chain combines TRBV2 with TRBJ1-2; D remains ambiguous. The CDR3 covers 15 residues. V lost 6 bases to trimming and J lost 5 bases, with 19 bases between them. Germline V gene data show CDR1 as SNHLY and CDR2 as FYNNEI. The CDR3 protein is CASRADYSFGYGYTF. The CDR3 coding sequence is TGTGCCAGCAGAGCCGATTACAGTTTTGGTTATGGCTACACCTTC.

V and J are TRBV7-7 and TRBJ2-7, with D possibly TRBD1 on 5 matching bases. This CDR3 contains 13 residues. Deletions cut 7 bases from V and 1 base from J, with 11 bases between. The germline gives CDR1 SSHAT, CDR2 FNYEAQ (reference sequence). In DNA, the CDR3 is TGTGCCAGCACCGCCGCAGGGTCCTACGAGCAGTACTTC. Protein sequence: CASTAAGSYEQYF.

The J gene is TRBJ1-6, the V gene TRBV27; D may be TRBD1 (6 bases). This CDR3 spans 15 amino acids. CDR1 MNHEY and CDR2 SMNVEV come from the germline V gene (reference sequence). V was trimmed by 0 bases and J by 7 bases, leaving 10 bases between them. The CDR3 loop reads CASSLSGGLNSPLHF. CDR3 coding DNA: TGTGCCAGCAGTTTATCAGGGGGTCTCAATTCACCCCTCCACTTT.

J is TRBJ1-5 and V is TRBV12-5; the D is unclear. Germline CDR1 and CDR2: LGHNT and FRNRAP. V was pared by 5 bases and J by 4 bases, with 12 bases between. This CDR3 has 14 amino acids. The CDR3 spells CASGPGPWNQPQHF. In DNA form, the CDR3 reads TGTGCTAGTGGTCCCGGGCCCTGGAATCAGCCCCAGCATTTT.

The gene calls are TRBV6-1 and TRBJ2-3; TRBD1 is a possible D gene (6 bases). Per germline, CDR1 MNHNS and CDR2 SASEGT. V dropped 8 bases and J dropped 0 bases, with 18 bases sitting between them. The length of the CDR3 is 16 residues. Written as DNA, the CDR3 is TGTGCCAGCCGAGAAGTGAGACAGGTTAGCACAGATACGCAGTATTTT. Translation: CASREVRQVSTDTQYF.

The CDR3 nucleotides read TGTGCCAGTAGTAAACTGGCGGTAGCGGTCCACACCGGGGAGCTGTTTTTT. Its translation is CASSKLAVAVHTGELFF. The chain has TRBV19 and TRBJ2-2; a weak D match, TRBD2 (6 bases). The ends were cut back, 4 bases at V and 3 bases at J, with 18 bases in the middle. The CDR3 sequence is 17 residues long. Germline V gene sequence: CDR1 LNHDA, CDR2 SQIVND (reference sequence).

The CDR3 nucleotides are TGTGCCAGCAGTTTATTGGGACTAGCGGGAAGGGATACGCAGTATTTT. This encodes CASSLLGLAGRDTQYF. This chain joins TRBV27 and TRBJ2-3; 13 nucleotides agree with TRBD2. Trimming removed 1 base from V and 6 bases from J; junction bases left unmatched: 4. Germline V lookup: CDR1 MNHEY, CDR2 SMNVEV (reference sequence). The CDR3 consists of 16 residues.

The V call is TRBV23-1, the J call TRBJ1-4, with D perhaps TRBD1 (6 bases). TRBV23-1 is designated an ORF whose function remains uncertain. CDR3 length: 16 residues. V lost 7 bases and J 6 bases, leaving 21 bases between the germline ends. In DNA, the CDR3 is TGCGCCAGCACCCACAGGGATTGGATCTTGGATGAAAAACTGTTTTTT. Translating gives CASTHRDWILDEKLFF.

J is TRBJ2-7 and V is TRBV6-1, with D unresolved. CDR3 length: 14 residues. V was trimmed by 4 bases and J by 5 bases, leaving 15 bases between them. Germline V gene sequence: CDR1 MNHNS, CDR2 SASEGT. The CDR3 sequence is CASSGWGSQNEQYF. The DNA for the CDR3 is TGTGCCAGCAGTGGGTGGGGTTCTCAAAACGAGCAGTACTTC.

J is TRBJ1-6 and V is TRBV7-6; the match to TRBD1 covers 11 bases. V lost 5 bases to trimming and J lost 2 bases; unmatched junction nucleotides: 8. The CDR3 has 18 residues. The germline gives CDR1 SGHVS, CDR2 FNYEAQ. CDR3 loop: CASSRRGQGATYNSPLHF. The CDR3 coding sequence is TGTGCCAGCAGCAGAAGAGGACAGGGGGCAACCTATAATTCACCCCTCCACTTT.

The chain employs TRBV18 and TRBJ1-5; no definite D call. The CDR3 contains 13 residues. The V and J ends lost 2 bases and 3 bases respectively, with 5 bases between them. Looked up from germline, CDR1 is KGHSH and CDR2 is LQKENI. CDR3 nucleotides: TGTGCCAGCTCACCAGGGGACAATCAGCCCCAGCATTTT. This translates into CASSPGDNQPQHF.

The chain has TRBV19 and TRBJ1-5; TRBD1 might be the D (5 bases). Germline V gene lookup returns CDR1 LNHDA and CDR2 SQIVND (reference sequence). The CDR3 loop spans 17 amino acids. The V and J ends lost 3 bases and 0 bases respectively, with 15 bases between them. The DNA of the CDR3 is TGTGCCAGTAGTATTCTGGGACGGTCATATAGCAATCAGCCCCAGCATTTT. Protein sequence: CASSILGRSYSNQPQHF.

The rearrangement uses TRBV15 and TRBJ2-1; 8 bases match TRBD2. The CDR3 has 18 amino acids. Germline values: CDR1 LNHNV, CDR2 YYDKDF (reference sequence). J gave up 2 bases and V 3 bases, and 12 bases lay outside the gene matches. This CDR3 is CATSSPLDWRGAYNEQFF. The CDR3 DNA follows: TGTGCCACCAGCAGCCCCCTGGACTGGCGGGGGGCCTACAATGAGCAGTTCTTC.

The rearrangement joins TRBV27 to TRBJ2-6; D unresolved. V lost 6 bases, J lost 1 base, and 16 bases lay in between. The germline V gene encodes CDR1 MNHEY and CDR2 SMNVEV (reference sequence). The CDR3 extends over 17 amino acids. The CDR3 is CASSPTIRVSGANVLTF. The CDR3, as DNA: TGTGCCAGCAGCCCCACTATAAGGGTTTCTGGGGCCAACGTCCTGACTTTC.

This sequence joins TRBV28 and TRBJ2-6; D ambiguous. The CDR3 extends over 15 amino acids. In germline, CDR1 is MDHEN, CDR2 SYDVKM. V was trimmed by 4 bases and J by 1 base, leaving 8 bases between them. The CDR3 here is CASSSRSSGANVLTF. The CDR3 nucleotides are TGTGCCAGCAGTTCTCGCTCTTCTGGGGCCAACGTCCTGACTTTC.

The CDR3 coding sequence is TGTGCCAGCAGTGAACCCATACTCCTAAGCGAGCAGTACTTC. Protein sequence: CASSEPILLSEQYF. This rearrangement joins TRBV6-1 to TRBJ2-7; no definite D call. Germline V gives CDR1 MNHNS, CDR2 SASEGT. The CDR3 is 14 amino acids. The V end lost 2 bases, the J end lost 6 bases, and 14 bases lay between the germline ends.

J is TRBJ2-7 and V is TRBV6-5; tentatively, D is TRBD1 (5 bases). The germline V and J ends were trimmed by 0 bases and 3 bases, with 12 bases remaining between them. Germline V CDR1 and CDR2: MNHEY, SVGAGI. The CDR3 is 15 residues long. CDR3 DNA: TGTGCCAGCAGTTACTCAGGCCAGGGCCACTACGAGCAGTACTTC. Translation: CASSYSGQGHYEQYF.

The V gene is TRBV5-4, the J gene TRBJ2-1; the match to TRBD2 covers 13 bases. CDR3 size: 16 residues. V was pared by 0 bases and J by 7 bases, with 4 bases of the junction left unmatched. CDR1 and CDR2 from the germline V gene are SGHNT and YYREEE (reference sequence). This CDR3 reads CASSLVGTSGMNEQFF. In nucleotides, the CDR3 is TGTGCCAGCAGCTTGGTCGGGACTAGCGGGATGAATGAGCAGTTCTTC. The full variable domain, in which reference TRBV5-4 and TRBJ2-1 provide the parts outside the CDR3, is ETGVTQSPTHLIKTRGQQVTLRCSSQSGHNTVSWYQQALGQGPQFIFQYYREEENGRGNFPPRFSGLQFPNYSSELNVNALELDDSALYLCASSLVGTSGMNEQFFGPGTRLTVL.